This T cell receptor (beta chain) was sequenced in a study of CD8+ T cells in alopecia areata. V lost 0 bases and J lost 5, with 17 bases in between. The CDR3 sequence is 17 residues long. In germline, CDR1 is ENHRY, CDR2 SYGVKD. Once RNA had been extracted, it was reverse transcribed into cDNA to act as the sequencing template. Profiled with immunoSEQ multiplex PCR; TCRdb holds only in-frame clones, not every one. Of about 200,000 clones listed, 50% to 60% are singletons. This clone was counted a few times. Material: CD4+ T cells sorted from blood, obtained at week 0. The gene calls are TRBV10-3 and TRBJ1-5; D possibly corresponds to TRBD1 (6 bases). The receptor comes from a human donor with alopecia areata. The CDR3 DNA is TGTGCCATCAGTGAGTCTTCAAGGGGGGCGGATGATCAGCCCCAGCATTTT. This gives the protein CAISESSRGADDQPQHF.